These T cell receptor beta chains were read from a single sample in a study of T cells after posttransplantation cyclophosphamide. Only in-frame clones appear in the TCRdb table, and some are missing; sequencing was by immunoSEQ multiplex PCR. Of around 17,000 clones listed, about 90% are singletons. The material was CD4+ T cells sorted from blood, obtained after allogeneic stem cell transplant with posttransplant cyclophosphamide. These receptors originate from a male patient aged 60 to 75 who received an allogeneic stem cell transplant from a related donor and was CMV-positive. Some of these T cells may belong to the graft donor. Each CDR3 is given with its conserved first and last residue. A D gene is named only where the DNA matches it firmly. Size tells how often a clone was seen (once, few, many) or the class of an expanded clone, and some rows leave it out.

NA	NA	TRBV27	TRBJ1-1	TGTGCCAGCAGTTTAAGTCAACAGGGTAGGACTGAAGCTTTCTTT	CASSLSQQGRTEAFF
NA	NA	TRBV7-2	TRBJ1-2	TGTGCCAGCAGCTTAGTTGTAGGGGGAAACTATGGCTACACCTTC	CASSLVVGGNYGYTF
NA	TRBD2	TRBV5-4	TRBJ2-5	TGTGCCAGCAGCCTGGGGAGGGACCCCGGGGGGACCCAGTACTTC	CASSLGRDPGGTQYF
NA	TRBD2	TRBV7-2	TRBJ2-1	TGTGCCAGCAGCGGGGCCGAGCGGGGGGGCCGGGGCTCCTACAATGAGCAGTTCTTC	CASSGAERGGRGSYNEQFF
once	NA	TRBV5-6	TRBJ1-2	TGTGCCAGCAGTTATAGCGGGACTCGCTATGGCTACACCTTC	CASSYSGTRYGYTF
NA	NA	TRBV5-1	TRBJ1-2	TGCGCCAGCAGCTCCTCCGGGATAACCTATGGCTACACCTTC	CASSSSGITYGYTF
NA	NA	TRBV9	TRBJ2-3	TGTGCCAGCAGCGTAGTAGACGGGAAAAACACAGATACGCAGTATTTT	CASSVVDGKNTDTQYF
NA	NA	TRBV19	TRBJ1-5	TGTGCCAGTACACAGGGAGCGGTTCCTACAGGCAATCAGCCCCAGCATTTT	CASTQGAVPTGNQPQHF
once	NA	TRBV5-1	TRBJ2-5	TGCGCCAGCAGCCGACTAGTGGGCGAGACCCAGTACTTC	CASSRLVGETQYF
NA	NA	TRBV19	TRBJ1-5	TGTGCCAGTAGTCGACAGCAGAATCAGCCCCAGCATTTT	CASSRQQNQPQHF
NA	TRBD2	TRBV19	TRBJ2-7	TGTGCCGCTGGGGAGGGAAAATACGAGCAGTACTTC	CAAGEGKYEQYF
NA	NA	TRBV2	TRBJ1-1	TGTGCCAGCAGTGGGCAGGGGAACACTGAAGCTTTCTTT	CASSGQGNTEAFF
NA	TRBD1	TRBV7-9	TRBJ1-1	TGTGCCAGCAGGGCGGACAGGGTAAGGAATACGGACACTGAAGCTTTCTTT	CASRADRVRNTDTEAFF
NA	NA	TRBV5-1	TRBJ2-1	TGCGCCAGCAGTTCTTCTACCCAGCGGGATGAGCAGTTCTTC	CASSSSTQRDEQFF
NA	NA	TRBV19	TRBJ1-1	TGTGCCAGTAGTATCTCCAACATGAACACTGAAGCTTTCTTT	CASSISNMNTEAFF
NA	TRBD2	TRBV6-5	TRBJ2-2	TGTGCCAGCAGCGGGACTAGCGGGGTCGGGGAGCTGTTTTTT	CASSGTSGVGELFF